This TCR beta chain derives from a study of blood T cell repertoires in COVID-19. Study-level background: The United States, Italy and Spain supplied acute and convalescent COVID-19 samples. The cDNA or gDNA used as material had been derived from T cells, B-cell-depleted T cells, or PBMCs.

Original methodology: Reference gene primers were amplified, and this amplification served to estimate nucleated cell counts. Sequenced by immunoSEQ multiplex PCR; TCRdb stores in-frame clones only, minus some. V and J calls and clone size follow that table, whereas D and trimming were derived from the DNA. The sample contains 370,000 or so clones, roughly four fifths of which appear only once. V was pared by 4 bases and J by 3 bases, with 16 bases between. Germline V lookup: CDR1 MGHRA, CDR2 YSYEKL. The CDR3 covers 16 residues. This chain joins TRBV4-1 and TRBJ1-3, with D unclear. The source material was peripheral blood. The sequence was collected from a human donor with acute or convalescent COVID-19. The donor label of this sample is uncertain. CDR3 nucleotides: TGCGCCAGCAGCCCTTACTTGACCGGGGTTGGAAACACCATATATTTT. This gives the protein CASSPYLTGVGNTIYF.